This TCR beta chain was sequenced in a study of blood T cell repertoires in COVID-19. Sequencing used immunoSEQ multiplex PCR; TCRdb keeps in-frame clones, though not all of them. Here the sample spans over 60,000 clones, approximately 84% being singletons. CDR3 size: 15 residues. After removal of 2 bases from V and 5 bases from J, the junction contained 6 bases not matched to a gene. Germline-derived CDR1 and CDR2 are SGHDT and YYEEEE. This TCR was sampled from a man aged 45-60 years with COVID-19, enrolled during active disease. Specimen: peripheral blood. The chain combines TRBV5-6 with TRBJ2-7; 11 bases are shared with TRBD2. CDR3 sequence (DNA): TGTGCCAGCAGCTTTGGTAGCGGGGGGGCCAACGAGCAGTACTTC. The encoded protein is CASSFGSGGANEQYF.